This T cell receptor (beta chain) comes out of a study of neurological immune-mediated disorders. Whole-study findings and limits: It was HTLV-1-associated myelopathy that showed the most TCR clonal expansion, while multiple sclerosis showed the least, falling below healthy controls. Sharing of CDR3 amino acid sequences among expanded clones across subjects was absent, suggesting private repertoires in all groups.

Documented time point: longitudinal time-point 2. CDR3 size: 14 residues. The ends were cut back, 3 bases at V and 2 bases at J, with 12 bases in the middle. Per the germline V gene, CDR1 is DFQATT and CDR2 is SNEGSKA (reference sequence). This clonotype was counted ten times or more. Its antigen remains unidentified. Synthesis of cDNA was carried out by template-switch 5'RACE. The reaction used 10-nucleotide random UMIs. The yield of each sequencing run was over 180 million TCR-beta sequences from 15-18 subjects. TCRdb processed the 5' RACE reads anew with MiXCR; each CDR3 protein has one entry. Of tens of thousands of distinct CDR3 sequences in the sample, more than 5% were seen once.

The sequencing sample was made of PBMCs. This chain connects TRBV20-1 to TRBJ2-3; D possibly corresponds to TRBD2 (7 bases). The clonotype was recovered from a woman aged 55-70 years with multiple sclerosis. This CDR3 is CSASSGGLTDTQYF. CDR3 bases: TGCAGTGCTAGTTCGGGGGGCCTCACAGATACGCAGTATTTT.